The 2 T cell receptor beta chains below all came from one sample that was sequenced in a study of T-cell memory formation after mild COVID-19. Each CDR3 protein gets one entry after TCRdb re-called the 5' RACE reads with MiXCR. In the table there are roughly 400,000 distinct CDR3 sequences, 16% of which are singletons. The sequenced sample was PBMCs or a T cell subset sorted from them (not recorded which). The receptors derive from a man between 18 and 35 years old who had mild COVID-19 (a few samples of this study predate the infection). Cell type and time point are not known.

This chain joins TRBV5-1 and TRBJ2-4; 7 bases line up with TRBD1. V shed 4 bases, J shed 1 base, and the junction held 5 bases outside the gene matches. The CDR3 length is 15 residues. Germline lookup yields CDR1 SGHRS and CDR2 YFSETQ. The CDR3 nucleotides are TGCGCCAGCAGCAAACAGGGGACGGCCAAAAACATTCAGTACTTC. Amino acids: CASSKQGTAKNIQYF.

The chain employs TRBV7-2 and TRBJ1-1, with D possibly being TRBD1 (6 bases). This CDR3 comprises 15 residues. Deletions cut 6 bases from V and 4 bases from J, with 18 bases between. Germline CDR1 and CDR2: SGHTA and FQGNSA. Written as DNA, the CDR3 is TGTGCCAGCAGTTACATACAGGGATGGGGCACTGAAGCTTTCTTT. Translation gives CASSYIQGWGTEAFF.